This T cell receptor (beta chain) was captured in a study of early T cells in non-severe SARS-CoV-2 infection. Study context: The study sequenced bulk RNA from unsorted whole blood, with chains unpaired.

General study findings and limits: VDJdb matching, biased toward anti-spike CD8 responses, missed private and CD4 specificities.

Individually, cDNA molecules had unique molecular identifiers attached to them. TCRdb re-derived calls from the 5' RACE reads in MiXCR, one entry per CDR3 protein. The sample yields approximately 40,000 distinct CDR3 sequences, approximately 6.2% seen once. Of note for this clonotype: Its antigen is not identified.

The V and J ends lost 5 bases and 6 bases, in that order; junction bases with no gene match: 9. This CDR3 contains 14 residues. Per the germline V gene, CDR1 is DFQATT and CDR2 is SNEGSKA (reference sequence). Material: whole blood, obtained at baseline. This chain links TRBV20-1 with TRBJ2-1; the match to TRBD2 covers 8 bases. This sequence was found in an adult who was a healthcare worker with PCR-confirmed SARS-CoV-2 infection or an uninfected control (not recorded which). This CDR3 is CSAPPGGGGNEQFF. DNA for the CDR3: TGCAGTGCTCCCCCGGGGGGGGGCGGCAATGAGCAGTTCTTC.